The source of this T cell receptor beta chain is a study of control samples from healthy donors and cancer patients. Here immunoSEQ multiplex PCR was the method, and the copy in TCRdb shows in-frame clones only, minus some. The top ten hold around 6.6% of the sample, which has 110,000 or so clones, roughly four fifths seen once. This clone has a handful of counts. CDR1 is WNHNN and CDR2 is SYGVQD in the germline V gene (reference sequence). The ends were cut back, 10 bases at V and 4 bases at J, with 16 bases in the middle. The CDR3 has 13 residues. Sequencing was done on a sample of blood. The rearrangement uses TRBV10-1 and TRBJ1-1; tentatively, D is TRBD1 (6 bases). The TCR comes from a man aged 18 to 29 in good health. CDR3 coding DNA: TGCGCCACCTCACAGGGAGTGCTCACTGAAGCTTTCTTT. This gives the protein CATSQGVLTEAFF.